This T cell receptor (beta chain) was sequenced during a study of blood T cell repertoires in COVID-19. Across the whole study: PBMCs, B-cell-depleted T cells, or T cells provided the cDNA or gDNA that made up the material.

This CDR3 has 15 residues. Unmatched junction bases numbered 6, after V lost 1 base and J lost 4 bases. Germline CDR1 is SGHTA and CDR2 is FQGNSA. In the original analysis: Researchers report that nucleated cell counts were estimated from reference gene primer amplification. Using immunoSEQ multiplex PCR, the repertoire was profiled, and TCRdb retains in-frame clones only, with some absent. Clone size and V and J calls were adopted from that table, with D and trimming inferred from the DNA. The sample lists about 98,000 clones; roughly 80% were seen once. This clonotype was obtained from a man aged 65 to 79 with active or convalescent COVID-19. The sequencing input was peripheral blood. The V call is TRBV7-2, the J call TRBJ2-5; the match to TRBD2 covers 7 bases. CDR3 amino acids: CASSLEPGGLETQYF. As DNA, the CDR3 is TGTGCCAGCAGCTTAGAACCGGGGGGTCTAGAGACCCAGTACTTC.